Presented here are 5 T cell receptor beta chains from one specimen sequenced in a study of T cell repertoires in cytomegalovirus infection. TCRdb analysed the reads with MiXCR anew, one entry per CDR3 protein. This sample has approximately 76,000 distinct CDR3 sequences, with more than 3% found just once. The sequencing sample was made of PBMCs. These receptors originate from a human donor in good health (CMV status not recorded). Some clones in this sample may be carry-over from other donors' samples.

This chain uses TRBV18 with TRBJ1-3; D may be TRBD1 (5 bases). V lost 0 bases to trimming and J lost 3 bases, with 12 bases between them. Germline V gives CDR1 KGHSH, CDR2 LQKENI. The CDR3 covers 16 residues. The CDR3 here is CASSPPVPGSGNTIYF. The CDR3 bases are TGTGCCAGCTCACCACCGGTTCCAGGGAGTGGAAACACCATATATTTT.

This clonotype was detected ten times or more. The chain recombines TRBV6-2 or TRBV6-3 with TRBJ1-2; D is unresolved. This CDR3 has 12 residues. Trimming removed 7 bases at V and 7 bases at J, with 13 bases between. Per germline, CDR1 MNHEY and CDR2 SVGEGT. The CDR3, as DNA: TGTGCCAGCACCCCTGGCGCAGCTGGCTACACCTTC. It yields the protein CASTPGAAGYTF.

Many counts were recorded for this clonotype. The chain uses TRBV28 and TRBJ2-7, with TRBD2 matching 8 bases. Germline lookup yields CDR1 MDHEN and CDR2 SYDVKM. The CDR3 is 12 amino acids. V gave up 2 bases and J gave up 13 bases; unmatched junction bases: 7. The CDR3, as DNA: TGTGCCAGCAGTTTAGGCCGGACTAGCACCTACTTC. Amino acid sequence: CASSLGRTSTYF. Full variable domain (rest looked up from reference TRBV28 and TRBJ2-7): DVKVTQSSRYLVKRTGEKVFLECVQDMDHENMFWYRQDPGLGLRLIYFSYDVKMKEKGDIPEGYSVSREKKERFSLILESASTNQTSMYLCASSLGRTSTYFGPGTRLTVT.

In this sample, this clonotype turned up many times. The gene calls are TRBV28 and TRBJ2-3; perhaps TRBD2 as D (6 bases). Trimming cost V 3 bases and J 6 bases, with 13 bases left between them. The CDR3 spans 14 residues. In germline, CDR1 is MDHEN, CDR2 SYDVKM. The CDR3 DNA follows: TGTGCCAGCAGTTTTTCGACTAGGGCTGATACGCAGTATTTT. The encoded protein is CASSFSTRADTQYF.

In its sample, this clonotype was seen many times. The chain is built from TRBV7-2 and TRBJ2-3; no clear D. The CDR3 loop spans 14 amino acids. Germline V CDR1 and CDR2: SGHTA, FQGNSA. Trimming took 3 bases from V and 2 from J, leaving 9 bases between them. The CDR3 region is CASSLARFTDTQYF. The CDR3 DNA follows: TGTGCCAGCAGCTTGGCCCGATTCACAGATACGCAGTATTTT.